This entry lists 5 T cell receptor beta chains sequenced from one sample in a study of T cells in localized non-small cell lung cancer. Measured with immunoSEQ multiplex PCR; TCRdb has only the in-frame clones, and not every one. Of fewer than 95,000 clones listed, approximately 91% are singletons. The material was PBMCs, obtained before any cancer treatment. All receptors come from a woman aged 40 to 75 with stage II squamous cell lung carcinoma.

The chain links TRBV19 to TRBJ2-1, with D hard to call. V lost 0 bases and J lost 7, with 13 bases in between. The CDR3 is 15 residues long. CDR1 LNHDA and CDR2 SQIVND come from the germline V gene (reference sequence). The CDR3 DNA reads TGTGCCAGTAGTATAGATTGGGCAGCGATTAATGAGCAGTTCTTC. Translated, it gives CASSIDWAAINEQFF.

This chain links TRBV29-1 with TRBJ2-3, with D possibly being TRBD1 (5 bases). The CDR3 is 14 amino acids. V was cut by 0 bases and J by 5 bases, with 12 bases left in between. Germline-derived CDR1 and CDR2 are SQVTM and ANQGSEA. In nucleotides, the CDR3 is TGCAGCGTTGAAGAGAGCAGGGATAAAGATACGCAGTATTTT. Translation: CSVEESRDKDTQYF.

The chain's CDR3 is CASSLGGGLYNEQFF. As DNA, the CDR3 is TGTGCCAGCAGCTTGGGGGGGGGACTCTACAATGAGCAGTTCTTC. The chain couples TRBV5-8 to TRBJ2-1; 7 nucleotides line up with TRBD2. V was pared by 0 bases and J by 3 bases, with 3 bases of the junction left unmatched. The CDR3 consists of 15 residues. Germline V gene lookup returns CDR1 SGHTS and CDR2 YDEGEE.

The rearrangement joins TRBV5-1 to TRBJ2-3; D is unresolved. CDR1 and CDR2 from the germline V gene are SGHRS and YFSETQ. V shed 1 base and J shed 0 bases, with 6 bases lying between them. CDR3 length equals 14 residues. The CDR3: CASSLKSSTDTQYF. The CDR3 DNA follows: TGCGCCAGCAGCTTGAAAAGTAGCACAGATACGCAGTATTTT. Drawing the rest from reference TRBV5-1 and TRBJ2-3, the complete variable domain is KAGVTQTPRYLIKTRGQQVTLSCSPISGHRSVSWYQQTPGQGLQFLFEYFSETQRNKGNFPGRFSGRQFSNSRSEMNVSTLELGDSALYLCASSLKSSTDTQYFGPGTRLTVL.

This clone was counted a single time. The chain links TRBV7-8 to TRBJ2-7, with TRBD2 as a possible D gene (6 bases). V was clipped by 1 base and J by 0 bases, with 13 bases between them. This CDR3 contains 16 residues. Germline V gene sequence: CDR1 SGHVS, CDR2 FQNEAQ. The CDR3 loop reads CASSLGGVGSSYEQYF. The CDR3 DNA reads TGTGCCAGCAGCTTAGGGGGGGTCGGCAGCTCCTACGAGCAGTACTTC. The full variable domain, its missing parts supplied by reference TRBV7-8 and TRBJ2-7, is GAGVSQSPRYKVAKRGQDVALRCDPISGHVSLFWYQQALGQGPEFLTYFQNEAQLDKSGLPSDRFFAERPEGSVSTLKIQRTQQEDSAVYLCASSLGGVGSSYEQYFGPGTRLTVT.